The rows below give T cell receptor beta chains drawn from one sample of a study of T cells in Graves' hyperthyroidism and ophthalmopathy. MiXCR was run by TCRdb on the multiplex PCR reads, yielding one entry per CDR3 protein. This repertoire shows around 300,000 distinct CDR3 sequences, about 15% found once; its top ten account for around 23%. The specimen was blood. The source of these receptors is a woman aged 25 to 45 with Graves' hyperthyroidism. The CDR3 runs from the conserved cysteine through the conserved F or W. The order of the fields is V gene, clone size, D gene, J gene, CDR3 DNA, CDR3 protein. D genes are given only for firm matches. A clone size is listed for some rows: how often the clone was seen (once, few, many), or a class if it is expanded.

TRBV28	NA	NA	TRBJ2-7	TGTGCCAGCAGCCCCGACGGAGCAATAGGGGCGGGTGAGCAGTACTTC	CASSPDGAIGAGEQYF
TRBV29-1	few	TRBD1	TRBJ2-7	TGCAGCGTTCAGGACAGGGGGGGCGAGCAGTACTTC	CSVQDRGGEQYF
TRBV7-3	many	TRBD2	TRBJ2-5	TGTGCCAGCAGCTTAGGAGTGACTAGCAGCGAGACCCAGTACTTC	CASSLGVTSSETQYF
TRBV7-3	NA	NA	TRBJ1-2	TGTGCCAGCAGCTTATCGACCGGGACACTCTATGGCTACACCTTC	CASSLSTGTLYGYTF
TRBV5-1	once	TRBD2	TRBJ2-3	TGTGCCGGCAGCGATTTTCGGCTAGCGGGGAAGTTTGGAAGCACAGATACGCAGTATTTT	CAGSDFRLAGKFGSTDTQYF
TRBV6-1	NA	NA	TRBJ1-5	TGTGCCAGCAGTCCCCGCTCCCCCGTTGAGCCCCAGCATTTT	CASSPRSPVEPQHF
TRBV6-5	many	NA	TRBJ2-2	TGTGCCAGCAGTTCCCGGTGGGTCACCGGGGAGCTGTTTTTT	CASSSRWVTGELFF
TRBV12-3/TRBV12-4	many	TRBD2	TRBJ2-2	TGTGCCAGCAGACTAGCGGGAAGGACCGGGGAGCTGTTTTTT	CASRLAGRTGELFF
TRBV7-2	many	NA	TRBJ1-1	TGTGCCAGCAAGGGGGGAGGCATGAACACTGAAGCTTTCTTT	CASKGGGMNTEAFF
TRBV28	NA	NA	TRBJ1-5	TGTGCCAGCAGTCAACATCAGCCCCAGCATTTT	CASSQHQPQHF